Reported below is one TCR beta chain. This sample was taken from a study of blood T cell repertoires in COVID-19. Overall study: The United States, Italy and Spain were the sources of the acute and convalescent COVID-19 samples.

The CDR3 runs 16 residues. V trimming: 0 bases; J trimming: 8 bases; junction bases outside the gene matches: 3. The germline gives CDR1 LGHDT, CDR2 YNNKEL (reference sequence). Measured with immunoSEQ multiplex PCR; TCRdb has only the in-frame clones, and not every one. This sample has about 100,000 clones, with 70% to 90% found just once. The sample taken for sequencing was peripheral blood. The TCR was taken from a human donor with COVID-19, enrolled during active disease. The donor label of this sample is uncertain. The chain uses TRBV3-1 (or the pseudogene TRBV3-2) and TRBJ1-6, with 11 positions matching TRBD1. CDR3 DNA: TGTGCCAGCAGCCAAGAGAGGGGACAGGGGGATTCACCCCTCCACTTT. This gives the protein CASSQERGQGDSPLHF.